This T cell receptor (beta chain) was captured in a study of cytomegalovirus exposure and HLA in healthy donors. Study results and caveats: Later genetic work tied a missense DCLRE1C variant to beta-chain V and J trimming.

Trimming took 0 bases from V and 7 from J, leaving 10 bases between them. In germline, CDR1 is LNHDA, CDR2 SQIVND (reference sequence). There are 14 residues in the CDR3. Regarding this clone: Its antigen remains unknown.

PCR involved 60 Vbeta and 13 Jbeta primers. This table comes from immunoSEQ multiplex PCR, and its TCRdb copy is limited to in-frame clones, with some not included. Counted here are 150,000 to 200,000 clones, roughly 79% occurring once; the ten biggest clones make up about 1%. The sequence derives from a woman in her thirties or forties in good health and CMV-seronegative. The sample taken for sequencing was PBMCs. This chain uses TRBV19 with TRBJ1-5; a weak D match, TRBD1 (5 bases). The CDR3: CASSIDPGVQPQHF. The DNA of the CDR3 is TGTGCCAGTAGTATAGATCCGGGGGTCCAGCCCCAGCATTTT. Based on the CDR3 plus reference TRBV19 and TRBJ1-5, the full variable domain is DGGITQSPKYLFRKEGQNVTLSCEQNLNHDAMYWYRQDPGQGLRLIYYSQIVNDFQKGDIAEGYSVSREKKESFPLTVTSAQKNPTAFYLCASSIDPGVQPQHFGDGTRLSIL.